This T cell receptor beta chain emerged from a study of blood T cell repertoires in COVID-19. About the research overall: There were acute and convalescent COVID-19 samples, and they came from the United States, Italy and Spain. From T cells, B-cell-depleted T cells, or PBMCs came the material, which was cDNA or gDNA.

Per the authors' pipeline: How many nucleated cells were present was estimated from reference gene primer amplification. Profiled with immunoSEQ multiplex PCR; TCRdb holds only in-frame clones, not every one. Clone size and the V and J calls come from that table; the DNA yielded D and trimming. The sample includes under 300,000 clones, roughly 80% of them seen just once. Trimming pared 1 base from V and 5 bases from J, leaving 4 bases between. Germline lookup yields CDR1 SGHNT and CDR2 YYREEE (reference sequence). The CDR3 is 11 residues long. The sample was peripheral blood. The sequence derives from a woman aged 18-29 years with acute or convalescent COVID-19. The rearrangement joins TRBV5-4 to TRBJ2-7; D unclear. The CDR3: CASSLRDEQYF. The CDR3 DNA is TGTGCCAGCAGCTTGCGCGACGAGCAGTACTTC.